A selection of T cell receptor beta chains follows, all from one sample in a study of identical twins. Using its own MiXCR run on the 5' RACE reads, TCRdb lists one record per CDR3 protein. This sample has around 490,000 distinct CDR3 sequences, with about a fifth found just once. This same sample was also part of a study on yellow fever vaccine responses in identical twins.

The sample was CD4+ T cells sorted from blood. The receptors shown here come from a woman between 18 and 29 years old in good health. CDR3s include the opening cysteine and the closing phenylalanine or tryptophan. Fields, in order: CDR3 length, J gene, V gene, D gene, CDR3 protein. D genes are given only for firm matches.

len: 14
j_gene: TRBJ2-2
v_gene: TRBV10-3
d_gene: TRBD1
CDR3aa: CATDRGRRSGELFF

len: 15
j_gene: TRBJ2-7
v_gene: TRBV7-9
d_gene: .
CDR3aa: CASSFKDPYSYEQYF

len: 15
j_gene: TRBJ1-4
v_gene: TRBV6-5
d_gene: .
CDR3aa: CASSYSSGGNEKLFF

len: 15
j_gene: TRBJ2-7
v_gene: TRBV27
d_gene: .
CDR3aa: CASSLRGGDSYEQYF

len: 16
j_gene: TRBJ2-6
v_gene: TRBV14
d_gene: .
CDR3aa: CASSPLGGAGANVLTF

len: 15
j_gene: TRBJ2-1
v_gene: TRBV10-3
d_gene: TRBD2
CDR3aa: CAISVASGGYNEQFF

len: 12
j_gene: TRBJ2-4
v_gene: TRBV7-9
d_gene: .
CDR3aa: CASSFNQGIQYF

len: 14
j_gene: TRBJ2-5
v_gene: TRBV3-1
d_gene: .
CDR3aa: CASSPWGGQETQYF

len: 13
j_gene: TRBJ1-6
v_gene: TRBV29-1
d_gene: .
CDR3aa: CSVSTDGTGPLHF

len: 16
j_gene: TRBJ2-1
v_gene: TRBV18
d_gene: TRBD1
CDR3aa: CASSLKDRASYNEQFF

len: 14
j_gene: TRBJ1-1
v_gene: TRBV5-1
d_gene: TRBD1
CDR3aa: CASSNDRVNTEAFF

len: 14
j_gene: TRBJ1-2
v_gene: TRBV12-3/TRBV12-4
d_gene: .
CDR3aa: CASRSLGGHYGYTF

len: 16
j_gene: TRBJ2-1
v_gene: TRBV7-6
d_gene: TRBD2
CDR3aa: CASSPKGLADDNEQFF

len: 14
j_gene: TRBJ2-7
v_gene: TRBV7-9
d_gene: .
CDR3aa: CASSLEILSGEQYF

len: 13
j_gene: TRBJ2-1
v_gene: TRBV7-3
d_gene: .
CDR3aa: CASSLNSVNEQFF

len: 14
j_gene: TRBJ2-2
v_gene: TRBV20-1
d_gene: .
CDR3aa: CSARGVVNAGELFF

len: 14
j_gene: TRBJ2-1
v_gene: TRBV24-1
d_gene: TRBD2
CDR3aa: CATAGTSGINEQFF

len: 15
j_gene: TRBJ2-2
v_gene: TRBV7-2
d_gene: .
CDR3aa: CASSLGLGTTGELFF

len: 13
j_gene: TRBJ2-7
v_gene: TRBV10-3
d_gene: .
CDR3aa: CAITGEPTYEQYF

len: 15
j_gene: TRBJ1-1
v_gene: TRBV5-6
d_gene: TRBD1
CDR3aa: CASSSRDRADTEAFF

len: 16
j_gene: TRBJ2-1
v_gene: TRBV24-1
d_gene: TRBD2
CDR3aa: CATSDRWGGDYNEQFF

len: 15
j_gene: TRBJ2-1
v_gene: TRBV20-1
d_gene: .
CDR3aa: CSAPRIGPGGNEQFF

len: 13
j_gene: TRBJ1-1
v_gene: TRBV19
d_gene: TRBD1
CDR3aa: CASSPPQGVEAFF

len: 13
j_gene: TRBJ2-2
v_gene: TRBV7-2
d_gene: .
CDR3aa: CASSVANTGELFF

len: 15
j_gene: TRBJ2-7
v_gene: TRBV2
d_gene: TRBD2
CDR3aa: CASSATTSVTYEQYF

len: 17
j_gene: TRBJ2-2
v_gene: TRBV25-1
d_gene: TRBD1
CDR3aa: CASSDSPGQENTGELFF

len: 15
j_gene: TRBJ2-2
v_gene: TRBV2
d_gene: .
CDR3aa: CASSGIGTNTGELFF

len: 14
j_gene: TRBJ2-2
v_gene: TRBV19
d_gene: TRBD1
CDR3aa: CASSWTGNTGELFF

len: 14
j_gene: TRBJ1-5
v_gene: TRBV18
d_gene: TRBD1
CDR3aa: CASSEDRGNQPQHF

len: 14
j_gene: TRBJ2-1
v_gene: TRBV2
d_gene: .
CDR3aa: CASSAGTAYNEQFF

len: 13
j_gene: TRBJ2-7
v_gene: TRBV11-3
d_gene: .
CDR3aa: CASSLDVTHEQYF

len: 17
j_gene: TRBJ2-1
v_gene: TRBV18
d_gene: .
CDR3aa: CASSPVPPLTSYNEQFF

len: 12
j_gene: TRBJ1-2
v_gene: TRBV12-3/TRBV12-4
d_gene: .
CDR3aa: CASRLTVYGYTF

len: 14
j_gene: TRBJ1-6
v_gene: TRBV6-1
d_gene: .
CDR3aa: CASRLGELNSPLHF

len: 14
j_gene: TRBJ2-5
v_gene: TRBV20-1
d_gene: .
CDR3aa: CSASPGTRGETQYF

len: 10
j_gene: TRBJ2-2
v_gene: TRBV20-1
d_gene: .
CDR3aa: CSAGPEELFF

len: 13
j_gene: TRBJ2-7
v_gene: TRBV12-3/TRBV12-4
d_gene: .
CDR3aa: CASRSGALNEQYF

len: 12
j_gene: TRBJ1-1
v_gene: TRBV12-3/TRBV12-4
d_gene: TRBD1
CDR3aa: CAANRGNSEAFF

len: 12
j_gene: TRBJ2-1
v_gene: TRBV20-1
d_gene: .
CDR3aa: CSASGLTNEQFF

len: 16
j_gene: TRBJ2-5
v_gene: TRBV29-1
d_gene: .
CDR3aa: CSVPAGATEPQETQYF

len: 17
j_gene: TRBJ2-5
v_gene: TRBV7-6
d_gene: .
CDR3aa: CASSLARYQGMGETQYF

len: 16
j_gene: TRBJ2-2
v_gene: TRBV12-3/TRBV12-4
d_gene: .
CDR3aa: CASSNLSSAYTGELFF

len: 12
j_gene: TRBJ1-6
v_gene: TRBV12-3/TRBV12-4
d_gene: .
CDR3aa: CASSQDLSPLHF

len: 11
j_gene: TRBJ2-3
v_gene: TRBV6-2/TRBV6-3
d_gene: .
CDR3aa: CASVSRDTQYF

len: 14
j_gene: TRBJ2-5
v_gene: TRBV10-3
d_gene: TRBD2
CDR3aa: CAAQHSGSRETQYF

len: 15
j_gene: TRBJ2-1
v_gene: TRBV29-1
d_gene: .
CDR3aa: CSVGGGRETYNEQFF

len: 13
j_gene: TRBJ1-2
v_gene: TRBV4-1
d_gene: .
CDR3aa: CASSQFDSYGYTF

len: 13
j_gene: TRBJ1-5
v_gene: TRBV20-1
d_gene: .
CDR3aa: CSARDLGGQPQHF

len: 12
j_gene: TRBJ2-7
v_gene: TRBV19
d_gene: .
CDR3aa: CASSMLGYEQYF

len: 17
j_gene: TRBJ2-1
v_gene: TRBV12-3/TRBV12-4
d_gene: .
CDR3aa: CASSLAGTSLVYNEQFF

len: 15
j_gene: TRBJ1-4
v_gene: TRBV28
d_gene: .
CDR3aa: CASSLTGGTNEKLFF

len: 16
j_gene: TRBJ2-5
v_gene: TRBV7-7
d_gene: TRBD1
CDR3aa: CASSLAQGAGGETQYF

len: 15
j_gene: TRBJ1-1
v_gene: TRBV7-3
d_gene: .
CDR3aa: CASSLSGAVNTEAFF

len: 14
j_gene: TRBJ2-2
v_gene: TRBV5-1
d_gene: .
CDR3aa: CASSFGEDTGELFF